This TCR beta chain was captured by sequencing in a study of T-cell memory formation after mild COVID-19. Study background: Largely donor-specific TCR clusters were found. Findings and caveats of the study: Contracting clones from day 15 to 85 had balanced CD4/CD8; later expanders favoured CD4+.

TCRdb independently ran MiXCR on the 5' RACE reads; one entry per CDR3 protein. The sample gives some 310,000 distinct CDR3 sequences, roughly 20% of which show up once; under 25% is in the top ten. The sample holds a few counts of this clonotype. No antigen is known for it. Germline CDR1 reads MNHNY; CDR2 reads SVGAGI (reference sequence). The CDR3 is made up of 15 amino acids. After removal of 5 bases from V and 5 bases from J, the junction contained 9 bases not matched to a gene. The receptor's source is a man younger than 30 who had mild COVID-19 (a few samples of this study predate the infection). Cell type and time point are not known. The chain links TRBV6-6 to TRBJ2-7; TRBD1 agrees at 10 bases. Sequenced material: PBMCs or a T cell subset sorted from them (not recorded which). This CDR3 is CASSKPGQGFHEQYF. CDR3 DNA sequence: TGTGCCAGCAGTAAGCCGGGACAGGGGTTTCACGAGCAGTACTTC.